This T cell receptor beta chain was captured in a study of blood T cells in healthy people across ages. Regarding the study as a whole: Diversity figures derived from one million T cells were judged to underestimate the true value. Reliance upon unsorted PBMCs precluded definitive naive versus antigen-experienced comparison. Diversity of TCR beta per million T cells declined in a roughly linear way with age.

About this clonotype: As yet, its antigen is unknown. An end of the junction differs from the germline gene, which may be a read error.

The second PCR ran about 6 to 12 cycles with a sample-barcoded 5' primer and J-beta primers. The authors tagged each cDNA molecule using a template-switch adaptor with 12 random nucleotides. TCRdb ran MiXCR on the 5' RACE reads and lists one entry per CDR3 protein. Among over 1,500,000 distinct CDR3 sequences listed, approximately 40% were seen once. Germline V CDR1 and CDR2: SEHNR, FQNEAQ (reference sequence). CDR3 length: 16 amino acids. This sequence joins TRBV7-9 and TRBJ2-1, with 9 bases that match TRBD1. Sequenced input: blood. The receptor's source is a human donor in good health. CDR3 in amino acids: CASSHPDRGTFNERFF. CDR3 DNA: TGTGCCAGCAGCCACCCGGACAGGGGCACCTTCAATGAGCGGTTCTTC.